A selection of T cell receptor beta chains follows, all from one sample in a study of neoadjuvant nivolumab and ipilimumab in lung cancer. TCRdb's table, derived via immunoSEQ multiplex PCR, lists solely in-frame clones and lacks some. The sample yields approximately 2,000 clones, 84% seen once. The sequenced sample was adjacent normal lung tissue, obtained after neoadjuvant nivolumab, alone or with ipilimumab, at or shortly before surgery. The receptor source for this set is an adult with non-small cell lung cancer. The CDR3 runs from the conserved cysteine through the conserved F or W. A D gene is named only where the DNA matches it firmly. Not every row has a clone size; where given, it reads once, few, many or a size class.

size | D | J | V | DNA | CDR3
- | TRBD1 | TRBJ1-5 | TRBV11-3 | TGTGCCAGCAGCCCCTTAGACAGGGGGAGAAATAGCAATCAGCCCCAGCATTTT | CASSPLDRGRNSNQPQHF
- | - | TRBJ2-1 | TRBV28 | TGTGCCAGCAGACCTCCAGGAGGGATAAATGAGCAGTTCTTC | CASRPPGGINEQFF
- | - | TRBJ1-1 | TRBV4-1 | TGCGCCAGCAGCCAAGATAACGCCAGATGGGCTGAAGCTTTCTTT | CASSQDNARWAEAFF
- | - | TRBJ2-2 | TRBV7-6 | TGTGCCAGCAGAAATACAGGGAACACCGGGGAGCTGTTTTTT | CASRNTGNTGELFF
- | - | TRBJ2-7 | TRBV7-2 | TGTGCCAGCAGCCGTGGATTAGCGGAGTCCTACGAGCAGTACTTC | CASSRGLAESYEQYF
- | - | TRBJ1-1 | TRBV7-7 | TGTGCTAGCAGCCTAGACGTCTTTACTGAAGCTTTCTTT | CASSLDVFTEAFF
- | TRBD1 | TRBJ1-5 | TRBV2 | TGTGCCAGCAAGGGACAGTCCAATCAGCCCCAGCATTTT | CASKGQSNQPQHF
- | TRBD1 | TRBJ1-5 | TRBV27 | TGTGCCAGCAGTCCGGGACAGAATCAGCCCCAGCATTTT | CASSPGQNQPQHF
- | - | TRBJ1-5 | TRBV4-1 | TGCGCCAGCAGCCAAGCCAGGGGCTCCAATCAGCCCCAGCATTTT | CASSQARGSNQPQHF
- | - | TRBJ1-3 | TRBV18 | TGTGCCAGCTCACCCCTCGGTAGTGACTCTGGAAACACCATATATTTT | CASSPLGSDSGNTIYF
- | TRBD1 | TRBJ2-5 | TRBV11-3 | TGTGCCAGCAGCTCAGACAGGGCTCAAGAGACCCAGTACTTC | CASSSDRAQETQYF
- | - | TRBJ1-4 | TRBV12-5 | TGTGCTAGTGGTTTTTCTAAACGGGGGTTTAATGAAAAACTGTTTTTT | CASGFSKRGFNEKLFF
- | TRBD2 | TRBJ2-1 | TRBV18 | TGTGCCAGCTCACAGTCACTAGCGGGAGAGGATGAGCAGTTCTTC | CASSQSLAGEDEQFF
- | - | TRBJ1-5 | TRBV4-3 | TGCGCCAGCAGCCAATCTCTACAGAATCAGCCCCAGCATTTT | CASSQSLQNQPQHF
- | - | TRBJ1-2 | TRBV11-2 | TGTGCCAGCAGCTTAGATCTATCGGAGGGACTGAACTATGGCTACACCTTC | CASSLDLSEGLNYGYTF
- | TRBD2 | TRBJ2-2 | TRBV9 | TGTGCCAGCAGCGAGGGACTAGCGGGAGTTGGCGGGGAGCTGTTTTTT | CASSEGLAGVGGELFF
- | TRBD1 | TRBJ1-2 | TRBV19 | TGTGCCAGTAGTATAGTAAGGGGGGGGACAGTCCCGGGCTATGGCTACACCTTC | CASSIVRGGTVPGYGYTF
- | - | TRBJ1-2 | TRBV5-6 | TGTGCCAGCAGCCTCAGGGTCGGTAGCTATGGCTACACCTTC | CASSLRVGSYGYTF
- | TRBD1 | TRBJ2-4 | TRBV7-9 | TGTGCCAGCAGCGAGACAGGGGGATTTAAAGACATTCAGTACTTC | CASSETGGFKDIQYF
- | - | TRBJ1-2 | TRBV5-1 | TGCGCCAGCGCCCTCGGGGAACATGGCTACACCTTC | CASALGEHGYTF
- | - | TRBJ2-7 | TRBV5-5 | TGTGCCAGCAGCTTGTTTACCCCGGGACGGTGGGTTGAGCAGTACTTC | CASSLFTPGRWVEQYF
- | - | TRBJ2-2 | TRBV18 | TGTGCCAGCTCATCGCTGCCCCTAGTCACGAACACCGGGGAGCTGTTTTTT | CASSSLPLVTNTGELFF
once | TRBD1 | TRBJ1-2 | TRBV5-1 | TGCGCCAGCAGCTTGGACAGGGGGACGGGGGGCTACACCTTC | CASSLDRGTGGYTF
- | - | TRBJ1-1 | TRBV4-2 | TGTGCCAGCAGCCGATGGACGTGGGGGGAAATGAACACTGAAGCTTTCTTT | CASSRWTWGEMNTEAFF
- | TRBD1 | TRBJ2-7 | TRBV5-1 | TGCGCCAGCAGCGCCGGTGGGACAGTACGACCCTACGAGCAGTACTTC | CASSAGGTVRPYEQYF
few | - | TRBJ2-7 | TRBV16 | TGTGCCAGCAGCCATTTCAGGGTGGCCTACGAGCAGTACTTC | CASSHFRVAYEQYF
- | - | TRBJ2-3 | TRBV5-4 | TGTGCCAGCACTATGACGGGACACGGGGCAGATACGCAGTATTTT | CASTMTGHGADTQYF
- | - | TRBJ1-1 | TRBV19 | TGTGCCAGCAGACATTGGGGTGCTGAAGCTTTCTTT | CASRHWGAEAFF
- | - | TRBJ1-3 | TRBV6-6 | TGTGCCAGCAGTTCCCCCCCTTTAGGGTCTGGAAACACCATATATTTT | CASSSPPLGSGNTIYF
- | - | TRBJ1-5 | TRBV7-2 | TGTGCCAGCAGCCCTGACTTGAATCAGCCCCAGCATTTT | CASSPDLNQPQHF
- | - | TRBJ2-3 | TRBV30 | TGTGCCTGGAGTCGGCCTAGAGCAGATACGCAGTATTTT | CAWSRPRADTQYF
once | - | TRBJ2-7 | TRBV28 | TGTGCCAGCAGTAGACAAATCCCCTTGTACGAGCAGTACTTC | CASSRQIPLYEQYF
- | TRBD1 | TRBJ1-6 | TRBV11-2 | TGTGCCAGCAGCTTAGCTTTGAGACAGGGAAGCTCCTATAATTCACCCCTCCACTTT | CASSLALRQGSSYNSPLHF
few | - | TRBJ1-2 | TRBV7-2 | TGTGCCAGCAGCCGACTCGGGGGCTACACCTTC | CASSRLGGYTF
- | - | TRBJ2-2 | TRBV5-4 | TGTGCCAGCTCAGGCGGCACCGGGGAGCTGTTTTTT | CASSGGTGELFF
- | TRBD1 | TRBJ2-7 | TRBV7-6 | TGTGCCAGCAGCTCACGGGACAGCACCAGTAGAAAGTACTTC | CASSSRDSTSRKYF
- | - | TRBJ2-1 | TRBV18 | TGTGCCAGCTCAAGATCAGGGGTCCCCTCCTACAATGAGCAGTTCTTC | CASSRSGVPSYNEQFF
- | TRBD1 | TRBJ2-1 | TRBV5-4 | TGTGCCAGCAGCCTAGACAGGGGGTTATACAATGAGCAGTTCTTC | CASSLDRGLYNEQFF
- | TRBD2 | TRBJ2-7 | TRBV7-8 | TGTGCCAGCAACTCCCGGGGGGGGGAGTTGTTGGGCGAGCAGTACTTC | CASNSRGGELLGEQYF
- | TRBD2 | TRBJ2-2 | TRBV11-3 | TGTGCCAGCAGCGCGGGACTAGCGGGAAACGGGGAGCTGTTTTTT | CASSAGLAGNGELFF
once | - | TRBJ2-7 | TRBV5-1 | TGCGCCAGCAGCTTGGCCGTGACAGTCTCCTACGAGCAGTACTTC | CASSLAVTVSYEQYF
- | - | TRBJ1-5 | TRBV7-9 | TGTGCCAGCAGCTTAGTCATGGCAGGGGTTTATAGCAATCAGCCCCAGCATTTT | CASSLVMAGVYSNQPQHF
- | - | TRBJ2-6 | TRBV6-4 | TGTGCCAGCAGTGACAGGGTTGGGGCCAACGTCCTGACTTTC | CASSDRVGANVLTF
- | TRBD1 | TRBJ1-1 | TRBV29-1 | TGCAGCGGACAGGGGGCCACTGAAGCTTTCTTT | CSGQGATEAFF
few | - | TRBJ1-2 | TRBV5-1 | TGCGCCAGCAGCTTAGGGGACGGAGGCTACACCTTC | CASSLGDGGYTF
- | - | TRBJ2-1 | TRBV14 | TGTGCCAGCAGCCAGGGTTTGACTGCGGGGAGGTACAATGAGCAGTTCTTC | CASSQGLTAGRYNEQFF